What follows are 18 T cell receptor beta chains derived from one specimen sequenced in a study of low-dose radiotherapy and immunotherapy resistance in tumors. Gene-specific TRAV and TRBV primers were used for first-strand cDNA, covering alpha and beta chains. A roughly 20-cycle PCR with a constant-region primer and V-primer adapter amplified TCRs. TCRdb used MiXCR to reprocess the reads, holding one entry per CDR3 protein. The table lists 15,000 to 20,000 distinct CDR3 sequences, less than 85% of them singletons, with under 6.5% in the top ten. Source of these receptors: a human donor with advanced metastatic prostate, ovarian, gallbladder or colorectal cancer (not recorded which). This table probably holds off-target reads from a library built for another chain.

This clonotype has only a few counts. The chain couples TRBV5-4 to TRBJ2-1; maybe TRBD2 (6 bases). V lost 4 bases, J lost 8 bases, and 22 bases lay in between. Germline V CDR1 and CDR2: SGHNT, YYREEE (reference sequence). This CDR3 has 16 residues. The DNA for the CDR3 is TGTGCCAGCAGCGCCTCGGGAGCGGGTGGAGGATATGAGCAGTTCTTC. Translating gives CASSASGAGGGYEQFF.

This chain uses TRBV7-2 with TRBJ1-2; D perhaps matches TRBD1 (5 bases). Germline V gene sequence: CDR1 SGHTA, CDR2 FQGNSA. This CDR3 region has 13 residues. V dropped 7 bases and J dropped 8 bases, with 17 bases sitting between them. CDR3 residues: CASTLGGAQGYTF. The CDR3 DNA follows: TGTGCCAGCACCTTGGGTGGGGCCCAGGGCTACACCTTC.

The chain uses TRBV29-1 and TRBJ2-7; D is perhaps TRBD1 (6 bases). Germline CDR1 is SQVTM and CDR2 is ANQGSEA. The CDR3 is 14 residues long. V was shortened by 7 bases and J by 1 base, with 17 bases between the two germline ends. CDR3 in DNA: TGCAGCGCCACGCAGGGGTTAAGGTCCTACGAGCAGTACTTC. Translating it yields CSATQGLRSYEQYF.

The V gene is TRBV6-1, the J gene TRBJ2-5; 7 nucleotides line up with TRBD1. V trimming: 4 bases; J trimming: 3 bases; junction bases outside the gene matches: 5. CDR3 length equals 14 residues. CDR1 is MNHNS, CDR2 SASEGT, per germline. CDR3 DNA: TGTGCCAGCAGTGTGAACAGGGGAAAAGAGACCCAGTACTTC. Protein: CASSVNRGKETQYF.

The J gene is TRBJ1-5, the V gene TRBV6-1; D may be TRBD1 (5 bases). Trimming pared 1 base from V and 7 bases from J, leaving 17 bases between. This CDR3 is built from 16 residues. Germline CDR1 and CDR2: MNHNS and SASEGT. This CDR3 reads CASSEDLKGIRQPQHF. The CDR3 coding sequence is TGTGCCAGCAGTGAAGACCTTAAGGGGATCCGGCAGCCCCAGCATTTT.

The chain employs TRBV28 and TRBJ2-7; TRBD1 matches at 7 bases. CDR3 length: 12 amino acids. Germline CDR1 MDHEN, CDR2 SYDVKM. Trimming at V came to 6 bases and at J to 4 bases, leaving 3 bases not matched to a gene. The CDR3 DNA reads as TGTGCCAGCAGGCGACAGGGTTACGAGCAGTACTTC. It codes for CASRRQGYEQYF.

This chain joins TRBV18 and TRBJ2-5, with 9 bases that match TRBD2. This CDR3 contains 15 residues. The germline V gene has CDR1 KGHSH and CDR2 LQKENI. V shed 3 bases, J shed 5 bases, and the junction held 7 bases outside the gene matches. The CDR3 region is CASSPRGGTAETQYF. The DNA for the CDR3 is TGTGCCAGCTCACCGCGGGGGGGCACGGCTGAGACCCAGTACTTC. Together with reference TRBV18 and TRBJ2-5, the CDR3 gives the full variable domain: NAGVMQNPRHLVRRRGQEARLRCSPMKGHSHVYWYRQLPEEGLKFMVYLQKENIIDESGMPKERFSAEFPKEGPSILRIQQVVRGDSAAYFCASSPRGGTAETQYFGPGTRLLVL.

The rearrangement uses TRBV5-4 and TRBJ2-3; no clear D. V shed 0 bases and J shed 0 bases, with 5 bases lying between them. The CDR3 length is 14 residues. CDR1 is SGHNT and CDR2 is YYREEE in the germline V gene (reference sequence). The CDR3 here is CASSLAGSTDTQYF. As DNA, the CDR3 is TGTGCCAGCAGCTTGGCCGGAAGCACAGATACGCAGTATTTT.

The chain links TRBV28 to TRBJ1-1; unclear D gene. Looked up from germline, CDR1 is MDHEN and CDR2 is SYDVKM. Trimming took off 3 bases at V and 1 base at J, with 6 bases between the two ends. The CDR3 has 13 amino acids. The CDR3 loop is CASSFDGNTEAFF. Written as DNA, the CDR3 is TGTGCCAGCAGTTTTGACGGGAACACTGAAGCTTTCTTT.

The chain joins TRBV4-2 to TRBJ2-3, with 7 bases matching TRBD2. The CDR3 consists of 17 residues. Germline V gene data show CDR1 as LGHNA and CDR2 as YNFKEQ. The V segment lost 4 bases and the J segment 3 bases; nucleotides outside the gene matches: 13. Here the CDR3 reads CASSPSVGVGGTDTQYF. The CDR3 DNA reads as TGTGCCAGCAGCCCCTCTGTGGGAGTCGGGGGGACAGATACGCAGTATTTT.

This chain connects TRBV9 to TRBJ2-1; 10 nucleotides agree with TRBD2. Germline CDR1 is SGDLS and CDR2 is YYNGEE. CDR3 length equals 15 residues. V was clipped by 0 bases and J by 9 bases; unmatched bases: 6. This CDR3 is CASSVGLAGEGEQFF. In DNA form, the CDR3 reads TGTGCCAGCAGCGTAGGGCTAGCGGGAGAGGGTGAGCAGTTCTTC.

The V gene is TRBV11-2, the J gene TRBJ2-3; 10 bases fit TRBD2. Unmatched junction bases numbered 1, after V lost 3 bases and J lost 1 base. The CDR3 consists of 15 residues. Germline V gene data show CDR1 as SGHAT and CDR2 as FQNNGV. CDR3 nucleotide sequence: TGTGCCAGCAGCTTGGGGACTAGCGGCACAGATACGCAGTATTTT. This codes for CASSLGTSGTDTQYF.

The rearrangement joins TRBV7-9 to TRBJ2-5; D is perhaps TRBD1 (8 bases). From germline, CDR1 is SEHNR and CDR2 FQNEAQ (reference sequence). The CDR3 contains 14 residues. The V end was cut by 6 bases, the J end by 4 bases, with 15 bases between. The CDR3 loop is CASSLQGGSETQYF. The CDR3 nucleotides are TGTGCCAGCAGTCTACAGGGGGGGTCAGAGACCCAGTACTTC.

The rearrangement uses TRBV15 and TRBJ2-2; D is ambiguous. Germline V gene data show CDR1 as LNHNV and CDR2 as YYDKDF (reference sequence). Trimming removed 0 bases at V and 0 bases at J, with 17 bases between. The CDR3 contains 19 residues. CDR3 region: CATSRDKPDKAANTGELFF. In DNA, the CDR3 is TGTGCCACCAGCAGAGATAAGCCGGATAAGGCCGCGAACACCGGGGAGCTGTTTTTT.

The chain employs TRBV28 and TRBJ2-3, with 10 bases that match TRBD2. The CDR3 sequence is 18 residues long. Per the germline V gene, CDR1 is MDHEN and CDR2 is SYDVKM. Unmatched junction bases numbered 18, after V lost 5 bases and J lost 7 bases. CDR3 residues: CASSRRGSGRPISNTQYF. In DNA form, the CDR3 reads TGTGCCAGCAGTCGTCGGGGTAGCGGGAGGCCGATCTCAAATACGCAGTATTTT. The full variable domain, with the rest looked up from reference TRBV28 and TRBJ2-3, is DVKVTQSSRYLVKRTGEKVFLECVQDMDHENMFWYRQDPGLGLRLIYFSYDVKMKEKGDIPEGYSVSREKKERFSLILESASTNQTSMYLCASSRRGSGRPISNTQYFGPGTRLTVL.

This clonotype has just a few counts. This chain joins TRBV2 and TRBJ2-5; 8 bases fit TRBD2. This CDR3 is 13 amino acids long. The V gene's germline CDR1 is SNHLY and CDR2 FYNNEI. Losses at the gene ends were 7 bases for V and 2 bases for J; bases not matched to a gene: 3. CDR3 loop: CASTGTRQETQYF. The CDR3 DNA follows: TGTGCCAGCACCGGGACTAGACAAGAGACCCAGTACTTC.

The chain employs TRBV9 and TRBJ1-1, with D perhaps TRBD1 (5 bases). This CDR3 region has 13 residues. Germline V CDR1 and CDR2: SGDLS, YYNGEE. V was trimmed by 0 bases and J by 4 bases, leaving 7 bases between them. The CDR3 loop is CASSVATGTEAFF. As DNA, the CDR3 is TGTGCCAGCAGCGTAGCCACAGGCACTGAAGCTTTCTTT.

The count of this clonotype is one. The chain has TRBV24-1 and TRBJ2-1; TRBD2 aligns across 9 bases. CDR1 KGHDR and CDR2 SFDVKD come from the germline V gene. The V and J ends lost 2 bases and 5 bases, in that order; junction bases with no gene match: 9. This CDR3 spans 17 amino acids. The CDR3: CATSDSLRGTSNNEQFF. CDR3 DNA sequence: TGTGCCACCAGTGATTCGCTACGTGGGACTAGCAACAATGAGCAGTTCTTC.